Presented here are 21 T cell receptor beta chains from one specimen sequenced in a study of pediatric ulcerative colitis. During colonoscopy, one to two rectal pinch biopsies were collected. Using immunoSEQ multiplex PCR, the repertoire was profiled, and TCRdb retains in-frame clones only, with some absent. Of about 36,000 clones in the sample, 73% were seen once. Sequenced: gut tissue. These receptor sequences come from a boy aged 10-17 years with moderate ulcerative colitis.

The chain uses TRBV5-1 and TRBJ2-3, with 10 bases that match TRBD2. The CDR3 contains 17 residues. Germline V CDR1 and CDR2: SGHRS, YFSETQ. With V trimmed by 0 bases and J by 4 bases, 8 bases remained unmatched. Here the CDR3 DNA reads TGCGCCAGCAGCTTGGCCGTAGCGGGGGGTGTCGCAGATACGCAGTATTTT. It specifies CASSLAVAGGVADTQYF.

The CDR3 spells CASSAEGAVGETQYF. The CDR3 DNA reads TGTGCCAGCAGCGCCGAGGGGGCGGTTGGGGAGACCCAGTACTTC. The chain joins TRBV9 to TRBJ2-5; TRBD1 matches at 7 bases. CDR3 length equals 15 residues. The germline gives CDR1 SGDLS, CDR2 YYNGEE. The V segment lost 3 bases and the J segment 5 bases; nucleotides outside the gene matches: 10. Based on the CDR3 plus reference TRBV9 and TRBJ2-5, the full variable domain is DSGVTQTPKHLITATGQRVTLRCSPRSGDLSVYWYQQSLDQGLQFLIQYYNGEERAKGNILERFSAQQFPDLHSELNLSSLELGDSALYFCASSAEGAVGETQYFGPGTRLLVL.

The gene calls are TRBV4-2 and TRBJ2-2; TRBD2 aligns across 7 bases. The CDR3 runs 16 residues. In germline, CDR1 is LGHNA, CDR2 YNFKEQ. V lost 1 base to trimming and J lost 0 bases; unmatched junction nucleotides: 2. The DNA for the CDR3 is TGTGCCAGCAGCCAAGGCAGCGGGGCGAACACCGGGGAGCTGTTTTTT. Translation gives CASSQGSGANTGELFF.

The gene calls are TRBV30 and TRBJ2-3; perhaps TRBD2 as D (6 bases). Germline V gives CDR1 GTSNPN, CDR2 SVGIG (reference sequence). The CDR3 loop spans 15 amino acids. Between the trimmed V and J ends, which lost 6 bases and 3 bases, there was a span of 19 bases. The chain's CDR3 is CACQRTIGFTDTQYF. CDR3 in DNA: TGTGCCTGCCAACGGACTATAGGTTTTACAGATACGCAGTATTTT.

The CDR3 loop reads CASSLWGTQETQYF. The CDR3 DNA reads TGTGCCAGCAGCCTCTGGGGAACCCAAGAGACCCAGTACTTC. V usage is TRBV5-4 and J usage is TRBJ2-5; no reliable D call. CDR3 length: 14 residues. With 4 bases removed from V and 1 base from J, the gap between germline ends came to 11 bases. In germline, CDR1 is SGHNT, CDR2 YYREEE (reference sequence).

The chain is built from TRBV6-6 and TRBJ2-5, with a tentative D call TRBD1 (5 bases). This CDR3 comprises 13 residues. In germline, CDR1 is MNHNY, CDR2 SVGAGI (reference sequence). Trimming shortened V by 3 bases and J by 5 bases, and 10 bases separated the two germline ends. The chain's CDR3 is CASSYRSGETQYF. CDR3 DNA: TGTGCCAGCAGTTATAGGTCAGGGGAGACCCAGTACTTC.

The rearrangement links TRBV5-6 to TRBJ1-6; 7 positions agree with TRBD1. Germline CDR1 and CDR2: SGHDT and YYEEEE. V shed 1 base and J 10 bases; nucleotides not matched to a gene: 5. CDR3 length equals 14 residues. For the CDR3, the DNA is TGTGCCAGCAGCTTGACAGGGGAGGGATCACCCCTCCACTTT. Encoded protein: CASSLTGEGSPLHF.

This chain links TRBV27 with TRBJ1-1; possibly TRBD1 for D (6 bases). The CDR3 has 14 amino acids. CDR1 is MNHEY, CDR2 SMNVEV, per germline (reference sequence). The V end lost 1 base, the J end lost 3 bases, and 9 bases lay between the germline ends. The CDR3, as DNA: TGTGCCAGCAGTTTATTCTCAGGGGACACTGAAGCTTTCTTT. As protein: CASSLFSGDTEAFF.

This chain connects TRBV7-9 to TRBJ1-1; tentative D call: TRBD1 (5 bases). Germline V gene data show CDR1 as SEHNR and CDR2 as FQNEAQ (reference sequence). The CDR3 loop spans 15 amino acids. Trimming shortened V by 2 bases and J by 1 base, and 11 bases separated the two germline ends. The CDR3 here is CASSLRAGKNTEAFF. CDR3 coding DNA: TGTGCCAGCAGCTTAAGGGCAGGGAAGAACACTGAAGCTTTCTTT.

DNA of the CDR3: TGTGCCAGCAGTTACCGGCGTTTCGCTCTAAGCTACACCTTC. Amino acid sequence: CASSYRRFALSYTF. This rearrangement joins TRBV6-5 to TRBJ1-2; D ambiguous. This CDR3 region has 14 residues. Germline assignment: CDR1 MNHEY and CDR2 SVGAGI. Trimming stripped 2 bases from V and 9 bases from J, with 16 bases between.

The chain links TRBV7-2 to TRBJ2-7, with D unclear. Looked up from germline, CDR1 is SGHTA and CDR2 is FQGNSA. The CDR3 is made up of 16 amino acids. Trimming took off 5 bases at V and 0 bases at J, with 17 bases between the two ends. CDR3 protein: CASSLQTMASSYEQYF. CDR3 bases: TGTGCCAGCAGCCTACAGACCATGGCCAGCTCCTACGAGCAGTACTTC.

The V call is TRBV28, the J call TRBJ1-2; no definite D call. The germline V gene has CDR1 MDHEN and CDR2 SYDVKM. V gave up 6 bases and J gave up 6 bases, with 14 bases separating them. The CDR3 covers 13 residues. CDR3 sequence: CASSPGIPHGYTF. DNA of the CDR3: TGTGCCAGCAGCCCCGGGATCCCCCATGGCTACACCTTC.

About this clone: A read error may account for a junction end that differs from germline. The V call is TRBV4-2, the J call TRBJ2-7; TRBD1 or TRBD2 may be the D gene (5 bases each). The CDR3 has 13 residues. Germline V gives CDR1 LGHNA, CDR2 YNFKEQ. CDR3 sequence reads: CASSQSEDTSRNF. The DNA of the CDR3 is TGTGCCAGCAGCCAATCGGAGGACACGTCGAGGAACTTC.

This clone appeared a few times. V and J are TRBV19 and TRBJ1-6; 12 bases line up with TRBD1. The J segment lost 9 bases and the V segment lost 3 bases, leaving 0 bases of the junction unmatched. CDR3 length equals 14 residues. The germline V gene encodes CDR1 LNHDA and CDR2 SQIVND (reference sequence). The DNA for the CDR3 is TGTGCCAGTAGTATGGGACAGGGGGCTTCACCCCTCCACTTT. Translated: CASSMGQGASPLHF.

This clone has a single count. This sequence joins TRBV7-7 and TRBJ2-5; D ambiguous. The CDR3 loop spans 13 amino acids. V was clipped by 5 bases and J by 7 bases, with 14 bases between them. Germline CDR1 is SSHAT and CDR2 is FNYEAQ (reference sequence). The CDR3 is CASSQPASGTQYF. DNA of the CDR3: TGTGCCAGCAGCCAACCAGCGTCGGGGACCCAGTACTTC.

J is TRBJ2-7 and V is TRBV9; D gene uncertain. The CDR3 runs 14 residues. The germline V and J ends were trimmed by 0 bases and 4 bases, with 11 bases remaining between them. The V gene's germline CDR1 is SGDLS and CDR2 YYNGEE. The CDR3 DNA reads TGTGCCAGCAGCGTAGGGCCTATTTGGTACGAGCAGTACTTC. Protein sequence: CASSVGPIWYEQYF.

The table lists this clone with a few counts. The chain employs TRBV27 and TRBJ2-7; D remains unclear. V shed 6 bases and J shed 5 bases, with 20 bases lying between them. The CDR3 length is 15 residues. Germline V gene sequence: CDR1 MNHEY, CDR2 SMNVEV (reference sequence). The CDR3 is CASSPSWSRSDEQYF. The CDR3 coding sequence is TGTGCCAGCAGCCCCTCCTGGTCCAGGTCGGACGAGCAGTACTTC.

The count of this clone is one. This sequence joins TRBV19 and TRBJ1-5, with 7 nucleotides matching TRBD1. Trimming took 3 bases from V and 16 from J; bases not matched to a gene: 9. Per germline, CDR1 LNHDA and CDR2 SQIVND (reference sequence). The CDR3 runs 12 residues. The CDR3 nucleotides are TGTGCCAGTAGTATTAGGGACAGCCACCTACATTTT. Translating it yields CASSIRDSHLHF. The whole variable domain, filled in from reference TRBV19 and TRBJ1-5, reads DGGITQSPKYLFRKEGQNVTLSCEQNLNHDAMYWYRQDPGQGLRLIYYSQIVNDFQKGDIAEGYSVSREKKESFPLTVTSAQKNPTAFYLCASSIRDSHLHFGDGTRLSIL.

This chain joins TRBV11-3 and TRBJ1-2; D is ambiguous. The V end lost 4 bases, the J end lost 1 base, and 7 bases lay between the germline ends. Per germline, CDR1 SGHNT and CDR2 YENEEA. The CDR3 sequence is 13 residues long. As DNA, the CDR3 is TGTGCCAGCAGCTCCGCAGATAACTATGGCTACACCTTC. Its translation is CASSSADNYGYTF.

The V gene is TRBV4-1, the J gene TRBJ2-1, with D possibly matching TRBD1 (6 bases). CDR1 MGHRA and CDR2 YSYEKL come from the germline V gene. Trimming removed 5 bases at V and 2 bases at J, with 13 bases between. This CDR3 has 15 amino acids. CDR3 nucleotides: TGCGCCAGCAGCGGAATAGGGGGTCCCTACAATGAGCAGTTCTTC. Its protein is CASSGIGGPYNEQFF.

Here the CDR3 reads CASSQKSGTGGLLGMNTEAFF. CDR3 DNA sequence: TGCGCCAGCAGCCAAAAATCCGGGACAGGGGGTTTATTGGGCATGAACACTGAAGCTTTCTTT. The chain couples TRBV4-1 to TRBJ1-1; TRBD1 matches 11 bases. J gave up 0 bases and V 2 bases, and 17 bases lay outside the gene matches. Germline V gives CDR1 MGHRA, CDR2 YSYEKL. The CDR3 has 21 amino acids.